This T cell receptor beta chain was observed in a study of T cells expressing NK-cell markers. TCRdb re-called the 5' RACE reads; every CDR3 protein appears as one record, without DNA. Its table lists over 120,000 distinct CDR3 sequences. This CDR3 has 13 amino acids. Germline V gene sequence: CDR1 LGHNA, CDR2 YSLEER. The clonotype comes from a man aged 18 to 29 in good health. The chain joins TRBV4-3 to TRBJ1-1; TCRdb calls TRBD1, which cannot be checked without DNA. The sample was blood T cells: a sorted CD56 or NKG2C T cell subset, CD4+ or CD8+ T cells, or bulk PBMC T cells (not recorded which). The CDR3 loop is CASTGQGHTEAFF.